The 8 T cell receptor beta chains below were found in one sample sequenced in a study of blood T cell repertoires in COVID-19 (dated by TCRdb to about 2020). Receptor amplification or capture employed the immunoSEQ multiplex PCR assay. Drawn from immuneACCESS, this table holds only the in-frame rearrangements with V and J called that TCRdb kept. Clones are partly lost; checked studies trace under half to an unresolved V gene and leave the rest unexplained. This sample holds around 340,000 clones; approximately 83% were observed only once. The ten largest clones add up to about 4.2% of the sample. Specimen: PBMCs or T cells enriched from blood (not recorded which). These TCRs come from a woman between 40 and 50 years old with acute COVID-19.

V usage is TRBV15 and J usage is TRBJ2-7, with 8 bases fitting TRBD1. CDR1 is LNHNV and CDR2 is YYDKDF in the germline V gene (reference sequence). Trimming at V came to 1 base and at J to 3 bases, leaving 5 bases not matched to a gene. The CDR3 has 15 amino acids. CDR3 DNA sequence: TGTGCCACCAGCAGAGTGCCCGACAGGGGCTACGAGCAGTACTTC. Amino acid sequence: CATSRVPDRGYEQYF.

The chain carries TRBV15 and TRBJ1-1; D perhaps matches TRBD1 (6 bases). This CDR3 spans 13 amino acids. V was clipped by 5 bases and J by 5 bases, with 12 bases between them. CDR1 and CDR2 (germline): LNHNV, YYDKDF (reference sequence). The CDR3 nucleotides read TGTGCCACCAGCCAGGAGGGGGGGACTGAAGCTTTCTTT. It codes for CATSQEGGTEAFF. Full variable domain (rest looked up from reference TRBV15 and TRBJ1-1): DAMVIQNPRYQVTQFGKPVTLSCSQTLNHNVMYWYQQKSSQAPKLLFHYYDKDFNNEADTPDNFQSRRPNTSFCFLDIRSPGLGDTAMYLCATSQEGGTEAFFGQGTRLTVV.

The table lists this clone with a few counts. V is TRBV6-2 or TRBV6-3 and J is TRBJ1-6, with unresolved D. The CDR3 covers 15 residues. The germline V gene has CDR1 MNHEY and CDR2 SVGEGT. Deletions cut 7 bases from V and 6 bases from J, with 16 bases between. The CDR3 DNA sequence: TGTGCCAGCATCCCGCGAGGCAGCCCTAATTCACCCCTCCACTTT. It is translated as CASIPRGSPNSPLHF.

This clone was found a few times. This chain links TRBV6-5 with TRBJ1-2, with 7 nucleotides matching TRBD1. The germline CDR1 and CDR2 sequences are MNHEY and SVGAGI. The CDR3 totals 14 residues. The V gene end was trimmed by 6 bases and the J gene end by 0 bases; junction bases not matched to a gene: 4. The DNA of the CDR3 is TGTGCCAGCAGACGGGGACAGACTAACTATGGCTACACCTTC. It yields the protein CASRRGQTNYGYTF.

CDR3 amino acids: CASSLYSLLGTRPTDTQYF. CDR3 DNA sequence: TGTGCCAGCAGCTTGTATTCTCTGCTAGGCACTCGCCCCACAGATACGCAGTATTTT. J is TRBJ2-3 and V is TRBV7-2; D is undetermined. The CDR3 consists of 19 residues. With 3 bases removed from V and 2 bases from J, the gap between germline ends came to 24 bases. Germline-derived CDR1 and CDR2 are SGHTA and FQGNSA.

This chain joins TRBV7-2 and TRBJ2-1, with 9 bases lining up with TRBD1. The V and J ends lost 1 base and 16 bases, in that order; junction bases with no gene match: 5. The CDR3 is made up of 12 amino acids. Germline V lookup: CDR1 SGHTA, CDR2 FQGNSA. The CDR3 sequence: CASSLETGGKFF. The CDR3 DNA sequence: TGTGCCAGCAGCTTAGAGACAGGGGGAAAATTCTTC.

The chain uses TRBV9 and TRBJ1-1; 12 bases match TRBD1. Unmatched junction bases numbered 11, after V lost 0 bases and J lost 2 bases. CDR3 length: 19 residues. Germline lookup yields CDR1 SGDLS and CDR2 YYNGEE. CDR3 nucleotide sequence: TGTGCCAGCAGCGTAGGGTCTTCTGGGACAGGGGGCCCCAACACTGAAGCTTTCTTT. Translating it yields CASSVGSSGTGGPNTEAFF.

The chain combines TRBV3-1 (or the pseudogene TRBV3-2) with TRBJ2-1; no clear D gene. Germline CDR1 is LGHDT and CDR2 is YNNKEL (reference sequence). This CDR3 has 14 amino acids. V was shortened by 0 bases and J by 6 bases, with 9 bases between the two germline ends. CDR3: CASSQDWRRNEQFF. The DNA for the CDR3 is TGTGCCAGCAGCCAAGATTGGCGGCGCAATGAGCAGTTCTTC.